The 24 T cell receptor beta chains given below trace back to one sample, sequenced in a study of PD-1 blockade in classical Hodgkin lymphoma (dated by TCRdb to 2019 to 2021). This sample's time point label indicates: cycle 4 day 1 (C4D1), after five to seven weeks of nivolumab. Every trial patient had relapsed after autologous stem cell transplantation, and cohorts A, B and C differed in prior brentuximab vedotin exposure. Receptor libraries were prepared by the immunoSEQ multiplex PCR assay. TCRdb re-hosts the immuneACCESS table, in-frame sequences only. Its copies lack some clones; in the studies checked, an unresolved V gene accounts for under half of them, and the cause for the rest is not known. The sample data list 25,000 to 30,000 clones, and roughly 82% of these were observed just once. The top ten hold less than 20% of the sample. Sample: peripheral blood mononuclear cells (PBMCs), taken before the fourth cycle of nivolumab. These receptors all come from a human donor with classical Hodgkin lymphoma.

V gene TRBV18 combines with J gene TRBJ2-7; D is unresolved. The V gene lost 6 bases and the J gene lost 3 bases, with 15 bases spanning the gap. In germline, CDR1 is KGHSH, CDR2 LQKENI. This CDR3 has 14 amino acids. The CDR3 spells CASSPVADGYEQYF. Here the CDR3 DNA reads TGTGCCAGCTCCCCGGTAGCTGATGGCTACGAGCAGTACTTC.

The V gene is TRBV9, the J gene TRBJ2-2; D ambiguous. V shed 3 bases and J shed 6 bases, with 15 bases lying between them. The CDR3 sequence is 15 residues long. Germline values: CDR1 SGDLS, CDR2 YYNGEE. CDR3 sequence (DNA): TGTGCCAGCAGCGCGCCCAGATCTCCGTCCGGGGAGCTGTTTTTT. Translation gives CASSAPRSPSGELFF.

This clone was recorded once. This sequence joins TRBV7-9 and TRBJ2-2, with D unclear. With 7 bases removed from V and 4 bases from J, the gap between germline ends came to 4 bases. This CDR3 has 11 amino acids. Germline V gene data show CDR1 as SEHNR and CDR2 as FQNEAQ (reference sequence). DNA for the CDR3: TGTGCCAGCACCTTCACCGGGGAGCTGTTTTTT. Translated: CASTFTGELFF. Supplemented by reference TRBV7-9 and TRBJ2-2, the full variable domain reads DTGVSQNPRHKITKRGQNVTFRCDPISEHNRLYWYRQTLGQGPEFLTYFQNEAQLEKSRLLSDRFSAERPKGSFSTLEIQRTEQGDSAMYLCASTFTGELFFGEGSRLTVL.

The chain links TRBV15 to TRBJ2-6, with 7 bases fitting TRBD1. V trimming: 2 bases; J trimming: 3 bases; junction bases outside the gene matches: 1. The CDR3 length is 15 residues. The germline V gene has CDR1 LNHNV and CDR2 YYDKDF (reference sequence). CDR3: CATSRTGDGANVLTF. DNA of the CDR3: TGTGCCACCAGCAGAACAGGGGATGGGGCCAACGTCCTGACTTTC.

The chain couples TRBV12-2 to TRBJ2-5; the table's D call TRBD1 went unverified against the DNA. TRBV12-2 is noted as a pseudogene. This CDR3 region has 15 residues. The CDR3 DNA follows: TGTGCAAGTCGCTTAGCCAGACAGGGGGTTGAGACCCAGTACTTC. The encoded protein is CASRLARQGVETQYF.

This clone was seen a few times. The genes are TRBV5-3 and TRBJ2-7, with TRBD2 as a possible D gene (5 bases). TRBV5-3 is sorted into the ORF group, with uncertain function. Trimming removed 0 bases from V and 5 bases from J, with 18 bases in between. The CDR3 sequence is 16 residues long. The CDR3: CARSLVVDLRVDEQYF. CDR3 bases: TGTGCCAGAAGCTTGGTCGTGGACTTACGCGTTGACGAGCAGTACTTC.

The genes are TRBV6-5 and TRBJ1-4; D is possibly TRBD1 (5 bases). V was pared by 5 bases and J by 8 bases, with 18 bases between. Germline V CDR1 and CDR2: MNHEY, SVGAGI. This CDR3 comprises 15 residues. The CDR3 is CASSTLGVAEEKLFF. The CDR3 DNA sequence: TGTGCCAGCAGTACCCTGGGGGTCGCGGAGGAAAAACTGTTTTTT.

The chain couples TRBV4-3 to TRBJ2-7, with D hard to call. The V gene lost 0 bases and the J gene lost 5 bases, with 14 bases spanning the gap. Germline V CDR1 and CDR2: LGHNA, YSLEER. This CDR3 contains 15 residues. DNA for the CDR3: TGCGCCAGCAGCCAAGAAGGCGCGCAGTACGACGAGCAGTACTTC. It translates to CASSQEGAQYDEQYF.

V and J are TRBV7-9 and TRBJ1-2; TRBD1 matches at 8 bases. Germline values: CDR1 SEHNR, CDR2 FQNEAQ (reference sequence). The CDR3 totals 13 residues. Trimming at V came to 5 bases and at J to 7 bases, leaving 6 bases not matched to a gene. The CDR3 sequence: CASSATGASGYTF. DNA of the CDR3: TGTGCCAGCAGCGCGACAGGGGCGTCTGGCTACACCTTC. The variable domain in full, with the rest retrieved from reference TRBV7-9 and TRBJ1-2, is DTGVSQNPRHKITKRGQNVTFRCDPISEHNRLYWYRQTLGQGPEFLTYFQNEAQLEKSRLLSDRFSAERPKGSFSTLEIQRTEQGDSAMYLCASSATGASGYTFGSGTRLTVV.

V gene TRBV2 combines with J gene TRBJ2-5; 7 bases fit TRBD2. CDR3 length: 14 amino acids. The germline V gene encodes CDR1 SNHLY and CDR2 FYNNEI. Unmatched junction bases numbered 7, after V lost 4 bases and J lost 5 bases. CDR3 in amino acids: CASSAEGGRETQYF. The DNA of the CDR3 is TGTGCCAGCAGTGCAGAGGGAGGGCGGGAGACCCAGTACTTC.

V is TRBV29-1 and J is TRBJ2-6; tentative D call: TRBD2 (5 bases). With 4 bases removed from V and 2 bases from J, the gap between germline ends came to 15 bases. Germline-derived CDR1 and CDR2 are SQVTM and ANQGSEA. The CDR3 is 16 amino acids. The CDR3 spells CSVVLRGRTGANVLTF. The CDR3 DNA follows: TGCAGCGTTGTTCTTCGGGGAAGGACTGGGGCCAACGTCCTGACTTTC.

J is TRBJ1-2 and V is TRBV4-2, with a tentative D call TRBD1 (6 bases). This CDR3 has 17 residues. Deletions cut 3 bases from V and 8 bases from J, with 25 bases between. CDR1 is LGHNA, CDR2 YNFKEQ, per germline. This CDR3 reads CASSHLPTTGFEGGYTF. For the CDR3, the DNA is TGTGCCAGCAGCCATCTTCCAACTACAGGGTTCGAAGGAGGCTACACCTTC.

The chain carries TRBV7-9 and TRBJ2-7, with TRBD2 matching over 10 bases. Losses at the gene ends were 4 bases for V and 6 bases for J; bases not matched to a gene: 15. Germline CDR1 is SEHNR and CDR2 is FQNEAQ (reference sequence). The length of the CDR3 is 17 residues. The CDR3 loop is CASSSSVRLAGAAEQYF. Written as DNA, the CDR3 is TGTGCCAGCAGCTCTTCAGTCCGGCTAGCGGGGGCGGCCGAGCAGTACTTC.

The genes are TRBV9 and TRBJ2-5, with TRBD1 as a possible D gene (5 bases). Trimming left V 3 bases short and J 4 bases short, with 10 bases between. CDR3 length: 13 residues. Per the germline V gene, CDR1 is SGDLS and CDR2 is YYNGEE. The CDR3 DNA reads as TGTGCCAGCAGCGCACAGGCTGCAGAGACCCAGTACTTC. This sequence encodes CASSAQAAETQYF.

The chain's CDR3 is CASSLGSRGGAYEQYF. In DNA form, the CDR3 reads TGTGCCAGCAGCTTAGGGTCGCGGGGGGGGGCCTACGAGCAGTACTTC. The chain is built from TRBV7-8 and TRBJ2-7; TRBD2 matches at 9 bases. V trimming: 1 base; J trimming: 2 bases; junction bases outside the gene matches: 6. The CDR3 is made up of 16 amino acids. Germline CDR1 reads SGHVS; CDR2 reads FQNEAQ. The variable domain in full, completed from reference TRBV7-8 and TRBJ2-7, reads GAGVSQSPRYKVAKRGQDVALRCDPISGHVSLFWYQQALGQGPEFLTYFQNEAQLDKSGLPSDRFFAERPEGSVSTLKIQRTQQEDSAVYLCASSLGSRGGAYEQYFGPGTRLTVT.

CDR3 amino acids: CASSEGWNEQFF. The CDR3 DNA reads as TGTGCCAGCAGTGAAGGGTGGAATGAGCAGTTCTTC. The chain uses TRBV6-1 and TRBJ2-1; D remains unclear. CDR3 length: 12 residues. Trimming took off 1 base at V and 7 bases at J, with 5 bases between the two ends. CDR1 is MNHNS, CDR2 SASEGT, per germline.

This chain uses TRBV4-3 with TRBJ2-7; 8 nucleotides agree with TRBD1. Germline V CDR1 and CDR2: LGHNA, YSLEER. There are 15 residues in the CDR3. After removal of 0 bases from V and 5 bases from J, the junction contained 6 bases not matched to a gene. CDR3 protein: CASSQDRTGKHEQYF. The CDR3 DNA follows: TGCGCCAGCAGCCAAGACAGGACAGGGAAGCACGAGCAGTACTTC.

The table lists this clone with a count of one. The CDR3 here is CAISESGGGNEQFF. The CDR3 nucleotides are TGTGCCATCAGTGAGTCTGGCGGGGGCAATGAGCAGTTCTTC. The genes are TRBV10-3 and TRBJ2-1; 7 bases are shared with TRBD2. The ends lost 0 bases at V and 6 bases at J; junction bases unmatched: 2. CDR3 length: 14 amino acids. Germline-derived CDR1 and CDR2 are ENHRY and SYGVKD.

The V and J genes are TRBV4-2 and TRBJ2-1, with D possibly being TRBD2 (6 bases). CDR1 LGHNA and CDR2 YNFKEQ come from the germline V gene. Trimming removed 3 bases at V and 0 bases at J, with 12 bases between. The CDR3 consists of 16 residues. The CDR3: CASSQSGLLSYNEQFF. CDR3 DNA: TGTGCCAGCAGCCAGTCGGGACTCCTCTCCTACAATGAGCAGTTCTTC.

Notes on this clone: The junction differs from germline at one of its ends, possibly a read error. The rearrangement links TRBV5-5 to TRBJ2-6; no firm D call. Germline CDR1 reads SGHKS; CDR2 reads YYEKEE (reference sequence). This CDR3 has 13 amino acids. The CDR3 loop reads CASRLGGANVLTF. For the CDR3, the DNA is TGTGCCAGCAGGTTGGGAGGGGCCAACGTCCTGACTTTC.

The CDR3 spells CASSLGTGELFF. For the CDR3, the DNA is TGTGCCAGCAGTTTGGGCACCGGGGAGCTGTTTTTT. This rearrangement joins TRBV28 to TRBJ2-2, with no clear D. This CDR3 comprises 12 residues. V was pared by 3 bases and J by 4 bases, with 3 bases between. Germline V gene sequence: CDR1 MDHEN, CDR2 SYDVKM.

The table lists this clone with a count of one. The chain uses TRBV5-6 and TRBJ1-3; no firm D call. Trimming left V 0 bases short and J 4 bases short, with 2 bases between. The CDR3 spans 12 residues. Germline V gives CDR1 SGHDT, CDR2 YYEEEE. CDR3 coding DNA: TGTGCCAGCAGCTTGGAGGGAAACACCATATATTTT. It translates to CASSLEGNTIYF.

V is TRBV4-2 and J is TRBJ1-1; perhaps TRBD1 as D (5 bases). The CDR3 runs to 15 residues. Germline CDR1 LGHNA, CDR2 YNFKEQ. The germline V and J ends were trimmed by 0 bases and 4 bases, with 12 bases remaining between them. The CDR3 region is CASSQDPAGSTEAFF. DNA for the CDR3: TGTGCCAGCAGCCAAGATCCTGCAGGGAGCACTGAAGCTTTCTTT.

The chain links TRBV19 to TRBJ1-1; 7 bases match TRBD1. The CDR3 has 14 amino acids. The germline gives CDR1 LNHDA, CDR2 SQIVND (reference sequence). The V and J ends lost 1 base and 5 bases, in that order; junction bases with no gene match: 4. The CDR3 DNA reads TGTGCCAGTAGTATAGTAAGGGGGCTGACTGAAGCTTTCTTT. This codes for CASSIVRGLTEAFF.